In this sample, the clone carrying this T cell receptor (beta chain) turned up many times. Its specificity is not known. TCR beta CDR3 regions were amplified from RNA. Using the HTBI primer set, a first-round RT-PCR was run on the TCR CDR3. Each CDR3 protein is one row after TCRdb ran MiXCR on the multiplex PCR reads. The sample has 600,000 to 900,000 distinct CDR3 sequences; less than 20% are singletons. The data originate from a study of T cells in Graves' hyperthyroidism and ophthalmopathy. Turning to the study itself: Peripheral blood was drawn at first diagnosis, prior to all treatment. Study-level points and caveats: The model's output predicted ophthalmopathy at a median of 6.5 months prior to onset. Also found in blood were most expanded thyroid clonotypes above 0.001.

Newly diagnosed hyperthyroidism patients aged 18 to 65 years had disease lasting under 2 months. Germline CDR1 and CDR2: SNHLY and FYNNEI. The CDR3 is 13 amino acids. V dropped 8 bases and J dropped 2; count of bases not matched to a gene: 3. The receptor was derived from a man aged 18 to 35 with Graves' hyperthyroidism. J is TRBJ2-1 and V is TRBV2, with TRBD2 matching 7 bases. Material: blood. This CDR3 is CASASGAYNEQFF. DNA for the CDR3: TGTGCCAGCGCCAGCGGGGCCTACAATGAGCAGTTCTTC.